This T cell receptor (beta chain) came from a study of spatial heterogeneity in lung cancer. Study information: The study consistently detected more beta-chain than alpha-chain sequences. Unique TCR and UMI combinations averaged more than ten appearances each in raw reads.

V dropped 1 base and J dropped 2 bases, with 9 bases sitting between them. This CDR3 has 14 amino acids. Germline CDR1 and CDR2: ENHRY and SYGVKD. Unique molecular identifiers tagged every individual TCR cDNA molecule. TCRdb used MiXCR to reprocess the 5' RACE reads, holding one entry per CDR3 protein. The table shows several thousand distinct CDR3 sequences, with 20% to 25% occurring only once. Time point described: sample taken at primary tumor resection. Unsorted whole RNA samples from tumor, nontumor lung or frozen PBMC were sequenced. Donation came from around 72 patients with untreated early-stage non-small cell lung cancer. Concerning this clonotype itself: The library was designed around alpha chains, so this beta chain is a stray read whose abundance carries little weight.

Sequenced here: PBMCs, sampled at surgery. The rearrangement joins TRBV10-3 to TRBJ2-7; D remains ambiguous. The origin of this receptor is a female donor with early-stage non-small cell lung cancer. CDR3 residues: CAISEWGSAYEQYF. In DNA, the CDR3 is TGTGCCATCAGTGAGTGGGGATCTGCCTACGAGCAGTACTTC.